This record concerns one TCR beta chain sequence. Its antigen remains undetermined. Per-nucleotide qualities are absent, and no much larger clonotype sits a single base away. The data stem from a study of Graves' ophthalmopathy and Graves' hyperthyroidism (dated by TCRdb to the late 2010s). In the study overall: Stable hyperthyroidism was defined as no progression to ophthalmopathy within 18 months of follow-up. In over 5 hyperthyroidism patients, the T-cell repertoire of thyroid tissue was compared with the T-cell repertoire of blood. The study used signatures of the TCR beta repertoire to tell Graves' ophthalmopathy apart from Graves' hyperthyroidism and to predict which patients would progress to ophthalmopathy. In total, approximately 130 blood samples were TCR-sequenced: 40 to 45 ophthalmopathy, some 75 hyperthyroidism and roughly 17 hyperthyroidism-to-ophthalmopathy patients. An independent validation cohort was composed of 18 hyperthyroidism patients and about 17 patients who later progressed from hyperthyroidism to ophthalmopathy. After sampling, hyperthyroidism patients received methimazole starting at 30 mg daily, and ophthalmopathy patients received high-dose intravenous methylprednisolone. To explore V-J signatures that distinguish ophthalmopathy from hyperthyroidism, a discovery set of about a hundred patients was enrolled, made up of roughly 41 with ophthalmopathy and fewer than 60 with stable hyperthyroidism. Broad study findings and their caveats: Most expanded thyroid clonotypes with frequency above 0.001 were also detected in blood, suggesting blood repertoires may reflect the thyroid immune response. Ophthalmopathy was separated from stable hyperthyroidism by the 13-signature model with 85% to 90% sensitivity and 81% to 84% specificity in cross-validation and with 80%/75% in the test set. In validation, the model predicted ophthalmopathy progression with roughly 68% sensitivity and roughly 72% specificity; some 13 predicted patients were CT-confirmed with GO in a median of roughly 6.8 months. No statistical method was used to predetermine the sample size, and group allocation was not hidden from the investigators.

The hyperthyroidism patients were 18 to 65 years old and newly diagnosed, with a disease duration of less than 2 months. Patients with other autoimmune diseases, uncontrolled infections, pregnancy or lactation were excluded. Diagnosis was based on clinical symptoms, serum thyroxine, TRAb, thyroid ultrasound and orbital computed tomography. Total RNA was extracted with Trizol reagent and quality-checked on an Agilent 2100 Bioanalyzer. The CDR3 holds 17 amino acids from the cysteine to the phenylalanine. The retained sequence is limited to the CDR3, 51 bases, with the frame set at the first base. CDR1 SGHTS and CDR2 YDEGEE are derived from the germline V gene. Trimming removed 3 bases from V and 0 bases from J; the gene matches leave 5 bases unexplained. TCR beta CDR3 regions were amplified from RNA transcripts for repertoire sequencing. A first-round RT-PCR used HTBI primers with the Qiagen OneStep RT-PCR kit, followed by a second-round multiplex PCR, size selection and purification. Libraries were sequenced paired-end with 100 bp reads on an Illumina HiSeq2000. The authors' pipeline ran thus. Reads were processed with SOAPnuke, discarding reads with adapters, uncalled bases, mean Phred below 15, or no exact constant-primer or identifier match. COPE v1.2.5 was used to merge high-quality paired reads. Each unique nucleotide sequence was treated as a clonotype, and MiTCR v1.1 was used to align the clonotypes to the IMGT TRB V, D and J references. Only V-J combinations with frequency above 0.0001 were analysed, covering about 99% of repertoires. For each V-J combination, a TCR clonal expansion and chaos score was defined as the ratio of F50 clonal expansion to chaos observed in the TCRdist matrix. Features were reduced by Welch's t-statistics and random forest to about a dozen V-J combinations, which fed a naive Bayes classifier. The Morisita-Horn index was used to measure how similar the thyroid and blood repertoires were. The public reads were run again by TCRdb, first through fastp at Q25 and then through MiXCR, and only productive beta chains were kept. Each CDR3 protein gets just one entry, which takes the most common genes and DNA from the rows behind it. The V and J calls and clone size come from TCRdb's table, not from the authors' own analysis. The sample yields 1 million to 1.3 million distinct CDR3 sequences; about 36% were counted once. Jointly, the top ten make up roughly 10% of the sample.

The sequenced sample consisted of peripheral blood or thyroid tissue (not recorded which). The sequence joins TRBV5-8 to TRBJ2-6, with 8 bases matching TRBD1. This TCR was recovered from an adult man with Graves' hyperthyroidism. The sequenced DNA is TGTGCCAGCAGCTCTGGACAGGGCTTCTCTGGGGCCAACGTCCTGACTTTC. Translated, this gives CASSSGQGFSGANVLTF. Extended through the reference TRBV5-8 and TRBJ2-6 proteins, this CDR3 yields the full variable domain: EAGVTQSPTHLIKTRGQQATLRCSPISGHTSVYWYQQALGLGLQFLLWYDEGEERNRGNFPPRFSGRQFPNYSSELNVNALELEDSALYLCASSSGQGFSGANVLTFGAGSRLTVL.